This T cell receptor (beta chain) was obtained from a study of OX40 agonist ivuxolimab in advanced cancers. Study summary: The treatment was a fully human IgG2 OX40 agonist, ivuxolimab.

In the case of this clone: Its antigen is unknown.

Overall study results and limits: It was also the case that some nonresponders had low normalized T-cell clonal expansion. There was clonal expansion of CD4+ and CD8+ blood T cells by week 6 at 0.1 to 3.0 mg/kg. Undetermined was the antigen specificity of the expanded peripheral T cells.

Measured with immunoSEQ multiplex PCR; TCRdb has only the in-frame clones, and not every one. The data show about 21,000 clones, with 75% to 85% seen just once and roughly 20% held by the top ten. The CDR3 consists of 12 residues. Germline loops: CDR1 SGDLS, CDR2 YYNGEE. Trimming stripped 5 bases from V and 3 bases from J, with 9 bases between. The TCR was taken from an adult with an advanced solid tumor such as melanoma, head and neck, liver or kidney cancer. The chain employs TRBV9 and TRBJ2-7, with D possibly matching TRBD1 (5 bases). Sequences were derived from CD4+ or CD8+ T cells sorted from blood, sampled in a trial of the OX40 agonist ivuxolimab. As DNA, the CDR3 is TGTGCCAGCAGTCTTACAGGCTACGAGCAGTACTTC. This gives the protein CASSLTGYEQYF.